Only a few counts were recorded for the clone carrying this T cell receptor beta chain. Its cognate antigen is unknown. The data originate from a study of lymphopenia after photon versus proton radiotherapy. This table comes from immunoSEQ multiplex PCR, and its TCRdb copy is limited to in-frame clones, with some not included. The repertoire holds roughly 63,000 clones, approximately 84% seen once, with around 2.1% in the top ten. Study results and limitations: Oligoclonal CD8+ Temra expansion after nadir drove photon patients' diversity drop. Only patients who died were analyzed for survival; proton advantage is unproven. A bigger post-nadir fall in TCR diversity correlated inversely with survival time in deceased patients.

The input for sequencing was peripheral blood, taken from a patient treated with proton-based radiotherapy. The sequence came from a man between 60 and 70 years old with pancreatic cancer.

CDR3 DNA sequence: TGTGCCAGCACCCTGGGCAATCAGCCCCAGCATTTT. It translates to CASTLGNQPQHF. The J gene is TRBJ1-5, the V gene TRBV19; D gene unclear. Germline CDR1 and CDR2: LNHDA and SQIVND (reference sequence). The CDR3 is 12 amino acids. The V end was cut by 9 bases, the J end by 2 bases, with 8 bases between.